The clone carrying this T cell receptor (beta chain) was recorded many times. The data belong to a study of T cells after yellow fever vaccination. Trimming took 0 bases from V and 6 from J, leaving 3 bases between them. The germline CDR1 and CDR2 sequences are SGHTA and FQGNSA. This CDR3 has 12 amino acids. Making TCR cDNA involved 5'RACE template switching, which added UMIs and a universal primer site. One entry per CDR3 protein, called by TCRdb with MiXCR from the 5' RACE reads. Counted here are approximately 31,000 distinct CDR3 sequences, under 12% occurring once; the ten biggest clones make up 10% to 15%.

This receptor was taken from a man aged 18 to 30 who received the YFV17D yellow fever vaccine. The rearrangement joins TRBV7-2 to TRBJ1-3; D ambiguous. The material sequenced was PBMCs, either bulk or a sorted T-cell subset (CD4+, CD8+, memory, or dextramer-sorted; not recorded which), taken around 16 days after the first yellow fever vaccination. For the CDR3, the DNA is TGTGCCAGCAGCTTAGCGCTAAACACCATATATTTT. It encodes CASSLALNTIYF.